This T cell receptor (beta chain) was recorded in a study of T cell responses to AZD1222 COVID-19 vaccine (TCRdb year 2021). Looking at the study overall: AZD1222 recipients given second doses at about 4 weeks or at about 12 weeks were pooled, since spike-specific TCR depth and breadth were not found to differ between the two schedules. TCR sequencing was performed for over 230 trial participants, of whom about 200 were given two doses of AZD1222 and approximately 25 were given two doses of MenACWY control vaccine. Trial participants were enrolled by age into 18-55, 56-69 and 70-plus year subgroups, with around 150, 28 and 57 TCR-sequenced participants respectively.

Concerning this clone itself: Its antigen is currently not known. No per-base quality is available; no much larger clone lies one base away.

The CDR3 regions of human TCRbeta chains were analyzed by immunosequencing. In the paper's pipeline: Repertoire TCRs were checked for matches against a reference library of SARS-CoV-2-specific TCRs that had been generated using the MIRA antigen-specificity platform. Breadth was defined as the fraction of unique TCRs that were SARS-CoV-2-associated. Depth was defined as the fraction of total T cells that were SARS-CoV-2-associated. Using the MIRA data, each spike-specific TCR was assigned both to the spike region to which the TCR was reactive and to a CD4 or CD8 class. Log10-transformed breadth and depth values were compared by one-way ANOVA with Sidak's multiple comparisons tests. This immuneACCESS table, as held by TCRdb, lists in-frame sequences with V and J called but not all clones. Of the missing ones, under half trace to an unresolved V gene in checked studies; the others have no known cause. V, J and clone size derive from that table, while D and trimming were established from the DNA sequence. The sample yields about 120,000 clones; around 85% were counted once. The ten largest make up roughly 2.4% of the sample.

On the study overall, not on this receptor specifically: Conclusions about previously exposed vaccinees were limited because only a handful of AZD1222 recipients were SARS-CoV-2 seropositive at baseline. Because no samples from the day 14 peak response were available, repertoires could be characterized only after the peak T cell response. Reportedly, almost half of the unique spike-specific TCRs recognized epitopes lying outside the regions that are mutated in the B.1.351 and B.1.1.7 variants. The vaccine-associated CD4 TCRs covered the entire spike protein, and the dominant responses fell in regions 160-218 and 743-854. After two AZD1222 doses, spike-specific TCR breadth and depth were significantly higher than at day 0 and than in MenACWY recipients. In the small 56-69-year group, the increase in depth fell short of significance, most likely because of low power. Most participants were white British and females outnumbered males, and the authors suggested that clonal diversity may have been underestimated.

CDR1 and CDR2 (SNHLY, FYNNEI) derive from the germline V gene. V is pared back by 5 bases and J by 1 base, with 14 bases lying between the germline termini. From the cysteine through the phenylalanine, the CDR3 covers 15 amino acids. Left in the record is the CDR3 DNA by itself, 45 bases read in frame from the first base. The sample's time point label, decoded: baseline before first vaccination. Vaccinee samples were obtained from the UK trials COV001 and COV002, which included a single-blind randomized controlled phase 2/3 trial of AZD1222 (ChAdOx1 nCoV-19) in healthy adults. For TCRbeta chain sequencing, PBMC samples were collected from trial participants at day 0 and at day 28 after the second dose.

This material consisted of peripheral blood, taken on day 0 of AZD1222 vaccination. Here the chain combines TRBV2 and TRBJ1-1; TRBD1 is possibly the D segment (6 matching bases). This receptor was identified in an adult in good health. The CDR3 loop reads CASSLPTGKNTEAFF. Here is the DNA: TGTGCCAGCAGTCTACCTACAGGGAAGAACACTGAAGCTTTCTTT.